This T cell receptor beta chain comes out of a study of shared clonotypes between healthy human individuals. CD45RO+ cells and CCR7-negative CD45RA+ TemRA cells were combined as CD8 memory. This CDR3 has 11 amino acids. Germline assignment: CDR1 DFQATT and CDR2 SNEGSKA (reference sequence). Trimming took 2 bases from V and 5 from J, leaving 4 bases between them. Produced via immunoSEQ multiplex PCR; TCRdb's table is partial and in-frame only. The data show around 690,000 clones, with around 90% seen just once and approximately 35% held by the top ten. Study results and limitations: Larger richness was generally estimated for naive than memory subsets.

A word on this clone: Its antigen remains unknown.

V gene TRBV20-1 combines with J gene TRBJ2-1, with D hard to call. This clonotype originated in a young man in good health. Some clones in this sample may be carry-over from other donors' samples. Sequencing input: memory CD8+ T cells from PBMCs. As to subset: CD45RO+ cells pooled with CCR7-negative TemRA cells. In DNA, the CDR3 is TGCAGTGCTAGACTTCACAATGAGCAGTTCTTC. The encoded protein is CSARLHNEQFF.